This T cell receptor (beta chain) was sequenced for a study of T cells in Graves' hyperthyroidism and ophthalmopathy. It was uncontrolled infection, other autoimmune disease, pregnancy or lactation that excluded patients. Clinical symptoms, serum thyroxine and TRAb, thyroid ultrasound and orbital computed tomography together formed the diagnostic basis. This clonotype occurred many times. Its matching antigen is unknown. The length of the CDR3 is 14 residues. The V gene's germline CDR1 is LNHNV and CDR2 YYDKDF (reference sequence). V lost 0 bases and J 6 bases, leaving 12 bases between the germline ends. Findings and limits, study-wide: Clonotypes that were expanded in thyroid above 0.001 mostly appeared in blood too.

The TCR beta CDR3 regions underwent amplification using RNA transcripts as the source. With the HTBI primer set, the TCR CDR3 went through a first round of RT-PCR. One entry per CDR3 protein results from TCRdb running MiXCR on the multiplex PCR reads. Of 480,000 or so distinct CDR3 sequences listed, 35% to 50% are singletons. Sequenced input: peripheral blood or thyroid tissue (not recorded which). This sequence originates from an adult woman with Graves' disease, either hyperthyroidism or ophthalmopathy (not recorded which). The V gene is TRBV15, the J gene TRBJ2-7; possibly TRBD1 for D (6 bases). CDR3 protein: CATSRDWGRVEQYF. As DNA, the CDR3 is TGTGCCACCAGCAGAGATTGGGGGCGCGTCGAGCAGTACTTC.